The T cell receptor beta chain described here comes from a study of OX40 agonist ivuxolimab in advanced cancers. On the study more broadly: One hepatocellular carcinoma and a couple of cutaneous melanoma patients partially responded.

Study observations and caveats: Clonal expansion by week 6 occurred in CD4+ and CD8+ blood T cells (at 0.1 to 3.0 mg/kg). Some nonresponders likewise displayed low normalized T-cell clonal expansion.

Only in-frame clones appear in the TCRdb table, and some are missing; sequencing was by immunoSEQ multiplex PCR. Among tens of thousands of clones, about 94% were seen once, and the ten largest hold over 5%. Details on this clone: What it binds is unknown.

V was pared by 7 bases and J by 0 bases, with 7 bases of the junction left unmatched. Germline values: CDR1 LNHDA, CDR2 SQIVND (reference sequence). CDR3 size: 16 residues. Here the sequenced sample was CD4+ or CD8+ T cells sorted from blood, taken in a trial of the OX40 agonist ivuxolimab. The receptor comes from an adult with an advanced solid tumor such as melanoma, head and neck, liver or kidney cancer. This sequence joins TRBV19 and TRBJ1-5; 9 bases line up with TRBD1. CDR3 protein: CASTDRDRASNQPQHF. CDR3 DNA sequence: TGTGCCAGTACCGACCGGGACAGGGCTAGCAATCAGCCCCAGCATTTT. The variable domain in full, completed from reference TRBV19 and TRBJ1-5, reads DGGITQSPKYLFRKEGQNVTLSCEQNLNHDAMYWYRQDPGQGLRLIYYSQIVNDFQKGDIAEGYSVSREKKESFPLTVTSAQKNPTAFYLCASTDRDRASNQPQHFGDGTRLSIL.